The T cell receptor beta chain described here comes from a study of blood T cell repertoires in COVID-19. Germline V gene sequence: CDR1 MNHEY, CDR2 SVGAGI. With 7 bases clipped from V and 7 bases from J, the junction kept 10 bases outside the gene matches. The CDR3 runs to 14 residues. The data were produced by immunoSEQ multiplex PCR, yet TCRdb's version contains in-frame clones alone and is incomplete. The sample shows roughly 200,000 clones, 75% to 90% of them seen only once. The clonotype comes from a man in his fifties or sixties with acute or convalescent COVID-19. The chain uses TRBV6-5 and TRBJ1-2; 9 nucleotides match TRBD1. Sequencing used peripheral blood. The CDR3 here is CASTWDRVLGGYTF. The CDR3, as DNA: TGTGCCAGCACTTGGGACAGGGTGTTAGGTGGCTACACCTTC.